The rows below give T cell receptor beta chains drawn from one sample of a study of T cell responses to AZD1222 COVID-19 vaccine. Sequencing was performed with immunoSEQ multiplex PCR; in TCRdb, only in-frame clones are kept and a portion is missing. This sample carries around 140,000 clones, over 90% of them seen once, and the ten largest clones take around 5.9%. The specimen was peripheral blood, collected on day 0 of AZD1222 vaccination. These receptors came from an adult in good health. The CDR3 runs from the conserved cysteine through the conserved F or W. D genes are given only for firm matches. Clone size is given for some rows only: seen once, a few or many times, or a class if the clone is expanded.

d_gene	j_gene	abundance	v_gene	CDR3nt	CDR3aa
NA	TRBJ2-7	NA	TRBV6-2/TRBV6-3	TGTGCCAGCAGTTACCGGAGAGGGACCACCTACGAGCAGTACTTC	CASSYRRGTTYEQYF
TRBD1	TRBJ2-7	NA	TRBV20-1	TGCAGTGCTAGTTCACAGGGGGAGGCCACCTACTACGAGCAGTACTTC	CSASSQGEATYYEQYF
NA	TRBJ1-2	once	TRBV30	TGTGCCTGGAGAGAGAGAGGGGCGGTCTATGGCTACACCTTC	CAWRERGAVYGYTF
TRBD1	TRBJ2-5	NA	TRBV7-2	TGTGCCAGCAGCTCTGGGGGACAGGTCAGAGAGACCCAGTACTTC	CASSSGGQVRETQYF
NA	TRBJ2-2	NA	TRBV14	TGTGCCAGCAGCCAAGAGATAGCCTTTTTAGGCGGGGAGCTGTTTTTT	CASSQEIAFLGGELFF
NA	TRBJ2-7	NA	TRBV11-2	TGTGCCAGCAGCTTATATTGGCCAGGGAGCTCCTACGAGCAGTACTTC	CASSLYWPGSSYEQYF
NA	TRBJ2-7	NA	TRBV15	TGTGCCACCAGCAGAGACATCTACGAGCAGTACTTC	CATSRDIYEQYF
TRBD2	TRBJ2-4	NA	TRBV6-5	TGTGCCAGCAGTTATGGGTCTAGCGGAAGCATTCAGTACTTC	CASSYGSSGSIQYF
NA	TRBJ2-1	NA	TRBV2	TGTGCCAGCAGTGAAGCTTGGGTTGTCGACAATGAGCAGTTCTTC	CASSEAWVVDNEQFF
NA	TRBJ2-7	NA	TRBV20-1	TGCAGTGCACCGGGACTGTCTGAGCAGTACTTC	CSAPGLSEQYF
TRBD1	TRBJ2-1	NA	TRBV14	TGTGCCAGCAGCCCCCAGGGGGCGTTCTATGAGCAGTTCTTC	CASSPQGAFYEQFF
NA	TRBJ2-7	NA	TRBV14	TGTGCCAGCAGCCAAGATGGCGGAGCCAGATACTACGAGCAGTACTTC	CASSQDGGARYYEQYF
NA	TRBJ2-1	NA	TRBV18	TGTGCCAGCTCACCGGAGGGTAGCGGAATCTCCTACAATGAGCAGTTCTTC	CASSPEGSGISYNEQFF
TRBD1	TRBJ2-4	once	TRBV12-3/TRBV12-4	TGTGCCAGCAGTTTGGACAGGCTAAACATTCAGTACTTC	CASSLDRLNIQYF
NA	TRBJ2-7	NA	TRBV2	TGTGCCAGCAGCCTTAAGTACGAGCAGTACTTC	CASSLKYEQYF
TRBD1	TRBJ2-7	NA	TRBV19	TGTGCCAGTAGGGACAGGGATCTTGGGGGCGAGCAGTACTTC	CASRDRDLGGEQYF
NA	TRBJ1-3	NA	TRBV28	TGTGCCAGCAGTTTATTAAAAGCTGATGCGGACACCATATATTTT	CASSLLKADADTIYF
TRBD2	TRBJ2-7	NA	TRBV11-2	TGTGCCAGCAGCCGTAGCGGGGTTAGCTCCTACGAGCAGTACTTC	CASSRSGVSSYEQYF
TRBD1	TRBJ2-3	once	TRBV3-1/TRBV3-2	TGTGCCAGCAAACAGGGGCCTAGCACAGATACGCAGTATTTT	CASKQGPSTDTQYF
TRBD1	TRBJ2-3	NA	TRBV20-1	TGCAGTGCTAGTAGGGACAGGTCCAGAGATACGCAGTATTTT	CSASRDRSRDTQYF
TRBD2	TRBJ2-2	NA	TRBV9	TGTGCCAGCAGCCCCCGGGAGGGAGCGAACACCGGGGAGCTGTTTTTT	CASSPREGANTGELFF
NA	TRBJ1-5	NA	TRBV6-5	TGTGCCAGCAGTTACTCCGCAGGGAGAGCTCAGCCCCAGCATTTT	CASSYSAGRAQPQHF
NA	TRBJ2-5	few	TRBV15	TGTGCCACCAGCAGAGATCGGCGGGAGACCCAGTACTTC	CATSRDRRETQYF
NA	TRBJ2-2	NA	TRBV11-2	TGTGCCAGCAGCCCTTCAGGAGGGACCGGGGAGCTGTTTTTT	CASSPSGGTGELFF
TRBD1	TRBJ1-2	once	TRBV19	TGTGCCAGTAACGGCCGGGACAGGAACTATGGCTACACCTTC	CASNGRDRNYGYTF
NA	TRBJ1-5	NA	TRBV4-2	TGTGCCAGCAGCCAAGAAGGGGGTAGCAAAAATAGCAATCAGCCCCAGCATTTT	CASSQEGGSKNSNQPQHF
NA	TRBJ2-1	once	TRBV27	TGTGCCAGCAAGGTGGGCACCTACAATGAGCAGTTCTTC	CASKVGTYNEQFF